These 8 T cell receptor beta chains originate from one sample sequenced in a study of cytomegalovirus exposure and HLA in healthy donors. Here immunoSEQ multiplex PCR was the method, and the copy in TCRdb shows in-frame clones only, minus some. Of over 35,000 clones in the sample, 90% to 95% are singletons; the top ten hold around 3.4%. The specimen was PBMCs. These receptor sequences come from a man younger than 30 in good health and CMV-seronegative.

The chain links TRBV7-3 to TRBJ2-3; TRBD1 agrees at 9 bases. With 3 bases clipped from V and 4 bases from J, the junction kept 2 bases outside the gene matches. The CDR3 has 14 amino acids. Germline V gene data show CDR1 as SGHTA and CDR2 as FQGTGA. The CDR3 reads CASSFRDRADTQYF. In DNA, the CDR3 is TGTGCCAGCAGCTTCAGGGACAGGGCAGATACGCAGTATTTT.

The chain employs TRBV6-1 and TRBJ1-1; 10 bases map to TRBD1. The CDR3 length is 15 residues. Germline lookup yields CDR1 MNHNS and CDR2 SASEGT. The V and J ends lost 1 base and 5 bases, in that order; junction bases with no gene match: 4. This CDR3 reads CASSEGTGGFTEAFF. CDR3 DNA: TGTGCCAGCAGTGAAGGGACAGGGGGGTTTACTGAAGCTTTCTTT.

This rearrangement joins TRBV2 to TRBJ2-1; TRBD2 matches at 8 bases. The CDR3 spans 14 residues. Trimming took 7 bases from V and 6 from J; bases not matched to a gene: 8. Germline values: CDR1 SNHLY, CDR2 FYNNEI. This chain's CDR3 is CASTGTRGGNEQFF. In nucleotides, the CDR3 is TGTGCCAGCACCGGGACTAGGGGGGGCAATGAGCAGTTCTTC. The whole variable domain, filled in from reference TRBV2 and TRBJ2-1, reads EPEVTQTPSHQVTQMGQEVILRCVPISNHLYFYWYRQILGQKVEFLVSFYNNEISEKSEIFDDQFSVERPDGSNFTLKIRSTKLEDSAMYFCASTGTRGGNEQFFGPGTRLTVL.

The chain has TRBV14 and TRBJ1-2; D remains unclear. The CDR3 sequence is 13 residues long. V was trimmed by 5 bases and J by 2 bases, leaving 9 bases between them. Germline CDR1 is SGHDN and CDR2 is FVKESK. DNA of the CDR3: TGTGCCAGCAGCTACCCACACAACTATGGCTACACCTTC. Protein: CASSYPHNYGYTF.

This chain joins TRBV30 and TRBJ2-1, with D maybe TRBD2 (5 bases). The CDR3 is 12 amino acids. Germline assignment: CDR1 GTSNPN and CDR2 SVGIG (reference sequence). The V end lost 0 bases, the J end lost 6 bases, and 6 bases lay between the germline ends. The CDR3 region is CAWSVRGNEQFF. In nucleotides, the CDR3 is TGTGCCTGGAGTGTACGGGGCAATGAGCAGTTCTTC.

This rearrangement joins TRBV27 to TRBJ2-7, with TRBD1 matching 7 bases. Germline CDR1 and CDR2: MNHEY and SMNVEV (reference sequence). This CDR3 has 13 amino acids. The ends lost 5 bases at V and 3 bases at J; junction bases unmatched: 4. CDR3 residues: CASSTGEYYEQYF. CDR3 nucleotide sequence: TGTGCCAGCAGTACAGGGGAATACTACGAGCAGTACTTC.

The J gene is TRBJ2-2, the V gene TRBV9; 9 bases line up with TRBD2. The germline V gene encodes CDR1 SGDLS and CDR2 YYNGEE. This CDR3 spans 16 amino acids. The junction had 4 bases not matched to a gene; V was cut back by 4 bases and J by 0 bases. The CDR3 bases are TGTGCCAGCAGCCTAAGCGGGGGGTCGAACACCGGGGAGCTGTTTTTT. As protein: CASSLSGGSNTGELFF.

The chain carries TRBV5-1 and TRBJ2-4; D possibly corresponds to TRBD2 (5 bases). This CDR3 spans 14 amino acids. Per the germline V gene, CDR1 is SGHRS and CDR2 is YFSETQ. V shed 0 bases and J shed 15 bases, with 19 bases lying between them. CDR3 bases: TGCGCCAGCAGCTTGGAAGACCCCCGGGATGATAGGTACTTC. It translates to CASSLEDPRDDRYF.